The next 27 T cell receptor beta chains were all read from a single sample in a study of T cells in Graves' hyperthyroidism and ophthalmopathy. Amplified TCR beta CDR3 regions derived from RNA transcripts. When the TCR CDR3 underwent first-round RT-PCR, the HTBI primer set was used. MiXCR, run by TCRdb on the multiplex PCR reads, gives a single entry per CDR3 protein. The table includes 640,000 or so distinct CDR3 sequences, roughly 15% detected once. The material sequenced was blood. These receptor sequences come from a woman aged 40 to 55 with Graves' ophthalmopathy.

This clonotype was observed many times. This chain links TRBV20-1 with TRBJ2-5; TRBD2 might be the D (6 bases). Germline V gene lookup returns CDR1 DFQATT and CDR2 SNEGSKA (reference sequence). The germline V and J ends were trimmed by 8 bases and 1 base, with 14 bases remaining between them. This CDR3 has 13 amino acids. The CDR3 protein is CSPSSGRQETQYF. CDR3 sequence (DNA): TGCAGTCCGAGTAGCGGTCGCCAAGAGACCCAGTACTTC.

This clonotype was detected many times. The V call is TRBV12-3 or TRBV12-4, the J call TRBJ2-6; 11 bases fit TRBD1. The CDR3 extends over 19 amino acids. Losses at the gene ends were 1 base for V and 0 bases for J; bases not matched to a gene: 5. CDR3 residues: CASSLVRGTGGSGANVLTF. As DNA, the CDR3 is TGTGCCAGCAGTTTAGTAAGAGGGACAGGGGGCTCTGGGGCCAACGTCCTGACTTTC.

This chain uses TRBV27 with TRBJ2-7, with a tentative D call TRBD1 (6 bases). The germline V gene encodes CDR1 MNHEY and CDR2 SMNVEV (reference sequence). The V end was cut by 5 bases, the J end by 2 bases, with 22 bases between. This CDR3 region has 17 residues. This CDR3 is CASSPRSSVTGTYEQYF. The CDR3 nucleotides are TGTGCCAGCAGTCCAAGATCGTCCGTGACAGGAACCTACGAGCAGTACTTC.

This clonotype has at least ten counts. J is TRBJ1-1 and V is TRBV5-5, with a weak D call TRBD1 (6 bases). Germline V gene data show CDR1 as SGHKS and CDR2 as YYEKEE (reference sequence). The CDR3 has 14 amino acids. Trimming took 5 bases from V and 5 from J, leaving 16 bases between them. The DNA of the CDR3 is TGTGCCAGCAGGCCGCCAGGGGCGCGGACTGAAGCTTTCTTT. Protein sequence: CASRPPGARTEAFF.

The CDR3 nucleotides are TGTGCCAGTAGTATTCTCGCGGGAGATCGTAGCGAGCAGTACTTC. It specifies CASSILAGDRSEQYF. This chain links TRBV19 with TRBJ2-7; TRBD2 agrees at 7 bases. The CDR3 runs 15 residues. From germline, CDR1 is LNHDA and CDR2 SQIVND (reference sequence). The J segment lost 6 bases and the V segment lost 3 bases, leaving 11 bases of the junction unmatched.

This clonotype was counted many times. This chain uses TRBV20-1 with TRBJ2-7; a possible D gene is TRBD2 (6 bases). The V end was cut by 5 bases, the J end by 2 bases, with 13 bases between. Germline V lookup: CDR1 DFQATT, CDR2 SNEGSKA (reference sequence). This CDR3 contains 13 residues. Written as DNA, the CDR3 is TGCAGTGCTCCCGGGACTCGACCCTACGAGCAGTACTTC. This encodes CSAPGTRPYEQYF.

This clonotype was recorded at least ten times. This chain uses TRBV6-5 with TRBJ1-1; the D is unclear. CDR3 length: 15 residues. V dropped 1 base and J dropped 0 bases, with 9 bases sitting between them. The germline CDR1 and CDR2 sequences are MNHEY and SVGAGI. The CDR3 sequence is CASSYLMLMNTEAFF. The CDR3 nucleotides are TGTGCCAGCAGTTACTTAATGCTAATGAACACTGAAGCTTTCTTT.

This clonotype was counted ten times or more. The chain has TRBV4-2 and TRBJ2-5, with D possibly being TRBD1 or TRBD2 (5 bases each). Trimming pared 3 bases from V and 1 base from J, leaving 12 bases between. From germline, CDR1 is LGHNA and CDR2 YNFKEQ. CDR3 length: 15 residues. The CDR3 sequence: CASSQVDGTQETQYF. In DNA, the CDR3 is TGTGCCAGCAGCCAGGTGGACGGGACCCAAGAGACCCAGTACTTC.

This clonotype was counted at least ten times. The V and J genes are TRBV7-2 and TRBJ1-1; no definite D call. The germline V and J ends were trimmed by 4 bases and 6 bases, with 15 bases remaining between them. Germline V CDR1 and CDR2: SGHTA, FQGNSA. CDR3 size: 14 residues. The DNA of the CDR3 is TGTGCCAGCAGCTCTGAGACATTCCGGGCTGAAGCTTTCTTT. This translates into CASSSETFRAEAFF.

This clonotype was seen repeatedly, ten times or more. This rearrangement joins TRBV9 to TRBJ2-2; a possible D gene is TRBD1 (5 bases). This CDR3 is built from 15 residues. Deletions cut 0 bases from V and 5 bases from J, with 11 bases between. Germline CDR1 reads SGDLS; CDR2 reads YYNGEE. CDR3 loop: CASSVGGRGTGELFF. Here the CDR3 DNA reads TGTGCCAGCAGCGTAGGGGGAAGGGGAACCGGGGAGCTGTTTTTT.

This clonotype has just a few counts. V gene TRBV7-2 combines with J gene TRBJ2-7; no clear D. Between the trimmed V and J ends, which lost 4 bases and 3 bases, there was a span of 13 bases. The CDR3 covers 14 residues. Germline loops: CDR1 SGHTA, CDR2 FQGNSA. CDR3 residues: CASSSGWTVYEQYF. Here the CDR3 DNA reads TGTGCCAGCAGCTCAGGCTGGACGGTCTACGAGCAGTACTTC.

This clonotype appeared many times. The rearrangement joins TRBV19 to TRBJ2-7; D is unclear. Germline CDR1 is LNHDA and CDR2 is SQIVND (reference sequence). This CDR3 is 12 amino acids long. The V gene lost 0 bases and the J gene lost 6 bases, with 6 bases spanning the gap. CDR3 nucleotide sequence: TGTGCCAGTAGTATAGACCGAAGCGAGCAGTACTTC. This gives the protein CASSIDRSEQYF.

In this sample, this clonotype turned up many times. J is TRBJ1-2 and V is TRBV14, with D unresolved. Germline V gene data show CDR1 as SGHDN and CDR2 as FVKESK. Deletions cut 0 bases from V and 4 bases from J, with 6 bases between. CDR3 length: 13 amino acids. The CDR3, as DNA: TGTGCCAGCAGCCAAGATTGGGGCTATGGCTACACCTTC. This encodes CASSQDWGYGYTF.

The J gene is TRBJ1-2, the V gene TRBV12-3 or TRBV12-4; D unclear. Trimming cost V 3 bases and J 5 bases, with 13 bases left between them. This CDR3 region has 14 residues. Here the CDR3 reads CASSFGKLRYGYTF. Here the CDR3 DNA reads TGTGCCAGCAGTTTTGGCAAATTACGTTATGGCTACACCTTC.

The chain employs TRBV5-1 and TRBJ2-5, with a tentative D call TRBD1 (6 bases). The ends were cut back, 2 bases at V and 5 bases at J, with 13 bases in the middle. This CDR3 has 14 residues. The germline gives CDR1 SGHRS, CDR2 YFSETQ. As DNA, the CDR3 is TGCGCCAGCAGCTTAGCCGGGACACCCGAGACCCAGTACTTC. Its protein is CASSLAGTPETQYF.

This clonotype has more than one count but fewer than ten. CDR3 in DNA: TGTGCCAGCAGTTTGCGGACAGGTCTGGATAACTATGGCTACACCTTC. This codes for CASSLRTGLDNYGYTF. The rearrangement joins TRBV27 to TRBJ1-2; the match to TRBD1 covers 7 bases. Trimming cost V 3 bases and J 1 base; bases outside gene matches: 8. Germline V gene data show CDR1 as MNHEY and CDR2 as SMNVEV (reference sequence). CDR3 size: 16 residues.

This clonotype showed up many times. The chain employs TRBV29-1 and TRBJ2-4; D is unclear. In germline, CDR1 is SQVTM, CDR2 ANQGSEA. The CDR3 runs to 12 residues. The V gene lost 4 bases and the J gene lost 9 bases, with 13 bases spanning the gap. CDR3 DNA: TGCAGCGTTGGCCGACTTCCCGGCATTCAGTACTTC. Protein sequence: CSVGRLPGIQYF.

This clonotype has ten or more counts. The chain uses TRBV20-1 and TRBJ2-7; 12 bases are a match to TRBD1. After removal of 5 bases from V and 2 bases from J, the junction contained 1 base not matched to a gene. The CDR3 extends over 13 amino acids. Germline CDR1 reads DFQATT; CDR2 reads SNEGSKA (reference sequence). The chain's CDR3 is CSAGTGGAYEQYF. The CDR3 nucleotides are TGCAGTGCTGGGACAGGGGGCGCCTACGAGCAGTACTTC.

The chain combines TRBV4-3 with TRBJ2-5; weak D call: TRBD1 (6 bases). V lost 0 bases, J lost 7 bases, and 12 bases lay in between. The CDR3 is 14 residues long. Germline CDR1 and CDR2: LGHNA and YSLEER. CDR3: CASSQDEAGVTQYF. The CDR3 bases are TGCGCCAGCAGCCAAGATGAGGCAGGGGTGACCCAGTACTTC.

V usage is TRBV6-2 or TRBV6-3 and J usage is TRBJ2-7, with 9 bases matching TRBD2. The CDR3 is 15 residues long. Per the germline V gene, CDR1 is MNHEY and CDR2 is SVGEGT. V lost 6 bases and J lost 2; bases outside the gene matches: 8. CDR3 sequence reads: CASSREASGAYEQYF. The CDR3 DNA is TGTGCCAGCAGCCGGGAAGCTAGCGGGGCCTACGAGCAGTACTTC.

A remark on this clonotype: This may be a read error, as it is one base from a much larger clone. This sequence joins TRBV12-3 or TRBV12-4 and TRBJ2-7; D is unresolved. This CDR3 is 13 amino acids long. The CDR3 spells CAISFRPDHEQYF. In nucleotides, the CDR3 is TGTGCCATCAGTTTTAGACCCGACCACGAGCAGTACTTC.

The gene calls are TRBV7-6 and TRBJ1-1, with D possibly TRBD1 on 6 matching bases. The CDR3 consists of 16 residues. Germline V gene data show CDR1 as SGHVS and CDR2 as FNYEAQ. The V and J ends lost 1 base and 0 bases respectively, with 12 bases between them. CDR3 coding DNA: TGTGCCAGCAGCTTAGAGGACAGACCAATGAACACTGAAGCTTTCTTT. It codes for CASSLEDRPMNTEAFF.

This chain joins TRBV5-1 and TRBJ2-5; 9 bases agree with TRBD1. The CDR3 runs to 16 residues. From germline, CDR1 is SGHRS and CDR2 YFSETQ. V shed 3 bases, J shed 5 bases, and the junction held 11 bases outside the gene matches. The CDR3 sequence is CASSSPRDRVRETQYF. The CDR3 DNA sequence: TGCGCCAGCAGCTCACCCCGGGACAGGGTCAGGGAGACCCAGTACTTC. Using reference TRBV5-1 and TRBJ2-5 for the parts outside the CDR3, the full variable domain is KAGVTQTPRYLIKTRGQQVTLSCSPISGHRSVSWYQQTPGQGLQFLFEYFSETQRNKGNFPGRFSGRQFSNSRSEMNVSTLELGDSALYLCASSSPRDRVRETQYFGPGTRLLVL.

This clonotype was recorded many times. The chain has TRBV29-1 and TRBJ2-7; no reliable D call. V dropped 6 bases and J dropped 3 bases, with 18 bases sitting between them. CDR3 length: 14 residues. Germline V gene data show CDR1 as SQVTM and CDR2 as ANQGSEA. The CDR3 region is CSVVWPYGNYEQYF. In DNA, the CDR3 is TGCAGCGTCGTCTGGCCCTATGGGAACTACGAGCAGTACTTC.

This clonotype was counted at least ten times. This rearrangement joins TRBV20-1 to TRBJ1-1; D gene ambiguous. CDR1 is DFQATT and CDR2 is SNEGSKA in the germline V gene (reference sequence). Deletions cut 6 bases from V and 1 base from J, with 9 bases between. This CDR3 has 12 residues. As DNA, the CDR3 is TGCAGTGCCCTTGAAGGGAACACTGAAGCTTTCTTT. This codes for CSALEGNTEAFF.

The chain has TRBV7-8 and TRBJ2-2; unclear D gene. V lost 4 bases to trimming and J lost 7 bases, with 7 bases between them. This CDR3 region has 12 residues. CDR1 is SGHVS, CDR2 FQNEAQ, per germline. CDR3 residues: CASSSDGGELFF. The CDR3 DNA reads as TGTGCCAGCAGCTCCGACGGCGGGGAGCTGTTTTTT.

This clonotype came up many times. This rearrangement joins TRBV7-8 to TRBJ1-1; maybe TRBD1 (5 bases). V dropped 1 base and J dropped 1 base, with 10 bases sitting between them. The germline gives CDR1 SGHVS, CDR2 FQNEAQ. CDR3 length equals 15 residues. The CDR3 loop is CASSLVTGANTEAFF. CDR3 nucleotides: TGTGCCAGCAGCTTAGTAACAGGAGCGAACACTGAAGCTTTCTTT.